The 18 T cell receptor beta chains below all came from one sample that was sequenced in a study of cytomegalovirus exposure and HLA in healthy donors. The PCR ran on 60 Vbeta and 13 Jbeta primers. Clones were sequenced by immunoSEQ multiplex PCR, and TCRdb holds only the in-frame ones, with some missing. This table holds about 140,000 clones, approximately 86% found once. The sequenced material came from PBMCs. These receptors were collected from a woman in her thirties or forties in good health and CMV-seronegative.

The CDR3 spells CASSLPGQKNTEAFF. The CDR3, as DNA: TGTGCCAGCAGTTTACCCGGACAGAAGAACACTGAAGCTTTCTTT. The rearrangement links TRBV28 to TRBJ1-1; TRBD1 might be the D (6 bases). The CDR3 loop spans 15 amino acids. V was cut by 2 bases and J by 1 base, with 11 bases left in between. Germline V gene data show CDR1 as MDHEN and CDR2 as SYDVKM.

The chain joins TRBV28 to TRBJ1-2; TRBD1 agrees at 10 bases. V dropped 5 bases and J dropped 7; count of bases not matched to a gene: 4. Germline assignment: CDR1 MDHEN and CDR2 SYDVKM. There are 13 residues in the CDR3. CDR3 in amino acids: CASSRQGARGYTF. Here the CDR3 DNA reads TGTGCCAGCAGTCGACAGGGGGCGCGTGGCTACACCTTC.

The CDR3 DNA follows: TGTGCCAGCAGCCAAGACGAAGTCAGGTTGCCCTACGAGCAGTACTTC. Protein product: CASSQDEVRLPYEQYF. The rearrangement links TRBV14 to TRBJ2-7; D call uncertain. Trimming cost V 0 bases and J 2 bases, with 14 bases left between them. CDR1 is SGHDN and CDR2 is FVKESK in the germline V gene. The CDR3 totals 16 residues.

The chain has TRBV2 and TRBJ2-1, with 11 bases fitting TRBD2. V shed 8 bases, J shed 5 bases, and the junction held 11 bases outside the gene matches. In germline, CDR1 is SNHLY, CDR2 FYNNEI. CDR3 length equals 16 residues. CDR3 in amino acids: CASQILTSGIHNEQFF. The CDR3 bases are TGTGCCAGCCAGATTCTGACTAGCGGGATCCACAATGAGCAGTTCTTC.

The rearrangement links TRBV11-2 to TRBJ2-6, with D possibly matching TRBD2 (5 bases). The CDR3 contains 15 residues. Germline CDR1 reads SGHAT; CDR2 reads FQNNGV. Between the trimmed V and J ends, which lost 4 bases and 3 bases, there was a span of 10 bases. This CDR3 is CASSWGAGGANVLTF. The CDR3 coding sequence is TGTGCCAGCAGCTGGGGAGCCGGTGGGGCCAACGTCCTGACTTTC.

The chain carries TRBV6-4 and TRBJ2-3; 7 bases line up with TRBD2. The V gene end was trimmed by 10 bases and the J gene end by 4 bases; junction bases not matched to a gene: 14. The CDR3 extends over 15 amino acids. Per the germline V gene, CDR1 is MRHNA and CDR2 is SNTAGT. CDR3 sequence (DNA): TGTGCCACCCCGGCGGAGGGGACTACCCCAGATACGCAGTATTTT. Residues: CATPAEGTTPDTQYF.

The rearrangement joins TRBV11-2 to TRBJ1-2, with 7 bases lining up with TRBD1. There are 13 residues in the CDR3. Germline V CDR1 and CDR2: SGHAT, FQNNGV. J gave up 6 bases and V 5 bases, and 6 bases lay outside the gene matches. DNA of the CDR3: TGTGCCAGCAGCCCATCGACAGGGAATGGCTACACCTTC. The encoded protein is CASSPSTGNGYTF.

As regards this clone: An end of the junction does not agree with germline; a read error may underlie this. The genes are TRBV7-9 and TRBJ2-7; D possibly corresponds to TRBD1 (6 bases). This CDR3 has 14 residues. The germline V gene has CDR1 SEHNR and CDR2 FQNEAQ (reference sequence). The CDR3 DNA reads TGTTCCAGCAGCTCCTGGACAGACTCCTACGAGCAGTACTTC. As protein: CSSSSWTDSYEQYF.

The chain is built from TRBV7-9 and TRBJ2-5, with 9 nucleotides matching TRBD1. The ends lost 3 bases at V and 1 base at J; junction bases unmatched: 12. CDR1 and CDR2 from the germline V gene are SEHNR and FQNEAQ (reference sequence). CDR3 length: 18 amino acids. This chain's CDR3 is CASSFAPTGGPIQETQYF. CDR3 coding DNA: TGTGCCAGCAGCTTCGCCCCAACAGGGGGCCCCATCCAAGAGACCCAGTACTTC.

The chain carries TRBV7-5 and TRBJ2-5; TRBD2, the table's D call, lacks a check against the DNA. The DNA end is more similar to TRBJ2-7, so the J call may be wrong. TRBV7-5 is a documented pseudogene. This CDR3 region has 15 residues. This chain's CDR3 is CVRSPGLAGAYEQYF. CDR3 sequence (DNA): TGTGTCAGAAGCCCGGGACTAGCGGGCGCCTACGAGCAGTACTTC.

This chain connects TRBV7-2 to TRBJ1-5; D call uncertain. CDR3 length equals 12 residues. The germline CDR1 and CDR2 sequences are SGHTA and FQGNSA. V gave up 3 bases and J gave up 4 bases, with 4 bases separating them. The CDR3 region has the DNA TGTGCCAGCAGCTTCCGGAATCAGCCCCAGCATTTT. Amino acid sequence: CASSFRNQPQHF.

The V call is TRBV18, the J call TRBJ2-3, with 9 bases fitting TRBD2. V was pared by 0 bases and J by 5 bases, with 9 bases of the junction left unmatched. Germline-derived CDR1 and CDR2 are KGHSH and LQKENI. The CDR3 length is 17 residues. CDR3 loop: CASSPPNGLATLDTQYF. The CDR3 region has the DNA TGTGCCAGCTCACCACCGAATGGACTAGCGACCTTAGATACGCAGTATTTT. Combining the CDR3 with reference TRBV18 and TRBJ2-3 gives the whole variable domain NAGVMQNPRHLVRRRGQEARLRCSPMKGHSHVYWYRQLPEEGLKFMVYLQKENIIDESGMPKERFSAEFPKEGPSILRIQQVVRGDSAAYFCASSPPNGLATLDTQYFGPGTRLTVL.

The chain uses TRBV4-3 and TRBJ2-5; TRBD2 matches 13 bases. The CDR3 consists of 15 residues. Germline assignment: CDR1 LGHNA and CDR2 YSLEER. The trim removed 5 bases at V and 4 bases at J, leaving 4 bases unmatched. CDR3 protein: CASSSRLAGGETQYF. Written as DNA, the CDR3 is TGCGCCAGCAGCTCGCGACTAGCGGGAGGAGAGACCCAGTACTTC.

The chain employs TRBV6-1 and TRBJ2-7, with 8 nucleotides matching TRBD2. Germline V gene sequence: CDR1 MNHNS, CDR2 SASEGT. The V and J ends lost 4 bases and 0 bases, in that order; junction bases with no gene match: 2. The CDR3 covers 14 residues. The CDR3 spells CASSVTSDSYEQYF. The CDR3 nucleotides read TGTGCCAGCAGTGTGACTAGCGACTCCTACGAGCAGTACTTC.

The CDR3: CASSPGQMNEKLFF. The CDR3 DNA is TGTGCCAGCAGTCCGGGACAGATGAATGAAAAACTGTTTTTT. The chain carries TRBV28 and TRBJ1-4; 7 nucleotides line up with TRBD1. J was trimmed by 5 bases and V by 5 bases; bases with no gene match: 5. This CDR3 has 14 residues. Germline values: CDR1 MDHEN, CDR2 SYDVKM. Combining the CDR3 with reference TRBV28 and TRBJ1-4 gives the whole variable domain DVKVTQSSRYLVKRTGEKVFLECVQDMDHENMFWYRQDPGLGLRLIYFSYDVKMKEKGDIPEGYSVSREKKERFSLILESASTNQTSMYLCASSPGQMNEKLFFGSGTQLSVL.

This clone was observed a few times. The rearrangement joins TRBV6-6 to TRBJ1-2; unclear D gene. Trimming stripped 4 bases from V and 4 bases from J, with 13 bases between. The CDR3 is made up of 14 amino acids. CDR1 is MNHNY, CDR2 SVGAGI, per germline (reference sequence). CDR3: CASSSRVYFYGYTF. The CDR3 DNA follows: TGTGCCAGCAGTTCCCGGGTCTACTTCTATGGCTACACCTTC.

The chain uses TRBV7-8 and TRBJ1-6; D unclear. Trimming stripped 2 bases from V and 8 bases from J, with 19 bases between. The CDR3 has 17 residues. Germline V gene lookup returns CDR1 SGHVS and CDR2 FQNEAQ. The chain's CDR3 is CASSLIYTRVLDSPLHF. As DNA, the CDR3 is TGTGCCAGCAGCTTAATCTACACGAGGGTCTTGGATTCACCCCTCCACTTT.

The V and J genes are TRBV5-6 and TRBJ2-5; maybe TRBD1 (5 bases). V lost 4 bases to trimming and J lost 5 bases, with 15 bases between them. This CDR3 has 14 residues. The V gene's germline CDR1 is SGHDT and CDR2 YYEEEE. The CDR3 sequence: CASSTWVAGETQYF. The CDR3 coding sequence is TGTGCCAGCAGCACGTGGGTCGCAGGGGAGACCCAGTACTTC.